The 21 T cell receptor beta chains below come from one sample, sequenced in a study of T cell responses to AZD1222 COVID-19 vaccine. The table came from immunoSEQ multiplex PCR; TCRdb's copy has only in-frame clones and leaves some out. Seen here are 120,000 or so clones, 70% to 90% observed once, and the top ten hold around 3%. This specimen consisted of peripheral blood, obtained on day 0 of AZD1222 vaccination. The receptors were gathered from an adult in good health.

This rearrangement joins TRBV5-1 to TRBJ2-5; 10 bases line up with TRBD1. The germline CDR1 and CDR2 sequences are SGHRS and YFSETQ. The V gene end was trimmed by 3 bases and the J gene end by 4 bases; junction bases not matched to a gene: 6. The CDR3 spans 15 residues. This CDR3 is CASSWGTGVGETQYF. In DNA, the CDR3 is TGCGCCAGCAGCTGGGGGACAGGGGTAGGAGAGACCCAGTACTTC.

The chain links TRBV7-2 to TRBJ2-3; TRBD1 agrees at 8 bases. Germline CDR1 SGHTA, CDR2 FQGNSA. This CDR3 contains 15 residues. V was clipped by 4 bases and J by 5 bases; unmatched bases: 8. The CDR3 sequence: CASSYSGRGQDTQYF. In nucleotides, the CDR3 is TGTGCCAGCAGCTACTCTGGCAGGGGGCAAGATACGCAGTATTTT.

This clone showed up just once. The rearrangement uses TRBV11-3 and TRBJ1-2; 9 nucleotides line up with TRBD1. Germline lookup yields CDR1 SGHNT and CDR2 YENEEA. The junction had 18 bases not matched to a gene; V was cut back by 1 base and J by 6 bases. The CDR3 totals 19 residues. The CDR3 spells CASSLARGTGTCLGHGYTF. In nucleotides, the CDR3 is TGTGCCAGCAGCTTAGCCCGGGGGACAGGGACTTGCCTTGGGCATGGCTACACCTTC.

This chain joins TRBV19 and TRBJ2-1; D gene unclear. With 8 bases removed from V and 6 bases from J, the gap between germline ends came to 14 bases. Per germline, CDR1 LNHDA and CDR2 SQIVND (reference sequence). This CDR3 has 13 amino acids. This CDR3 is CASLSRLGNEQFF. DNA for the CDR3: TGTGCCAGTCTGAGCCGCCTTGGCAATGAGCAGTTCTTC.

The V call is TRBV21-1, the J call TRBJ2-2. TRBV21-1 is a recognized pseudogene. This CDR3 comprises 16 residues. As DNA, the CDR3 is TGTGCCAGCAGCAAAGCGCTAGGGCAGCACACCGGGGAGCTGTTTTTT. As protein: CASSKALGQHTGELFF.

The chain has TRBV27 and TRBJ1-1, with D unclear. V was clipped by 5 bases and J by 5 bases, with 12 bases between them. CDR3 length: 13 amino acids. Germline CDR1 is MNHEY and CDR2 is SMNVEV (reference sequence). CDR3 bases: TGTGCCAGCAGTCCTACCGAGGGAACTGAAGCTTTCTTT. Protein sequence: CASSPTEGTEAFF.

The CDR3 nucleotides are TGTGCCAGTAGTATAGCCTCGACAGGGGGAGGAGAAAAACTGTTTTTT. This gives the protein CASSIASTGGGEKLFF. The V call is TRBV19, the J call TRBJ1-4; 9 positions agree with TRBD1. V shed 1 base, J shed 8 bases, and the junction held 8 bases outside the gene matches. This CDR3 comprises 16 residues. The V gene's germline CDR1 is LNHDA and CDR2 SQIVND (reference sequence).

Turning to this clone: Distinct nucleotide sequences in the sample also encode this CDR3. This chain uses TRBV19 with TRBJ1-1; 11 nucleotides agree with TRBD1. The CDR3 is made up of 16 amino acids. Germline V CDR1 and CDR2: LNHDA, SQIVND (reference sequence). J gave up 4 bases and V 1 base, and 5 bases lay outside the gene matches. For the CDR3, the DNA is TGTGCCAGTAGTATAGGTGGACAGGGGGCGGGCACTGAAGCTTTCTTT. It is translated as CASSIGGQGAGTEAFF.

The chain links TRBV28 to TRBJ2-7; TRBD1 is a possible D gene (5 bases). Germline CDR1 reads MDHEN; CDR2 reads SYDVKM. V lost 8 bases and J lost 6, with 20 bases in between. The CDR3 has 14 amino acids. The CDR3 reads CASFRVSTPTEQYF. Here the CDR3 DNA reads TGTGCCAGCTTCAGGGTTAGCACCCCTACCGAGCAGTACTTC.

The table lists this clone with a few counts. The sample has other DNA sequences that encode this CDR3 too. The rearrangement joins TRBV25-1 to TRBJ1-5, with D hard to call. The CDR3 covers 14 residues. Looked up from germline, CDR1 is MGHDK and CDR2 is SYGVNS. V lost 0 bases, J lost 0 bases, and 3 bases lay in between. This CDR3 reads CASSEYGSNQPQHF. CDR3 in DNA: TGTGCCAGCAGTGAATATGGTAGCAATCAGCCCCAGCATTTT.

The chain is built from TRBV5-1 and TRBJ2-1, with TRBD2 as a possible D gene (6 bases). Trimming cost V 0 bases and J 1 base, with 11 bases left between them. CDR3 length: 16 amino acids. CDR1 SGHRS and CDR2 YFSETQ come from the germline V gene. The CDR3 DNA follows: TGCGCCAGCAGCTTGGCCGGAGGGGCGTCCTACAATGAGCAGTTCTTC. This encodes CASSLAGGASYNEQFF.

The rearrangement links TRBV7-2 to TRBJ2-7, with 10 positions matching TRBD1. The CDR3 covers 14 residues. From germline, CDR1 is SGHTA and CDR2 FQGNSA. V lost 2 bases, J lost 6 bases, and 4 bases stayed unmatched. The CDR3 DNA follows: TGTGCCAGCAGCTTATGGGACAGGGGTACCGAGCAGTACTTC. This translates into CASSLWDRGTEQYF.

The rearrangement links TRBV9 to TRBJ2-3; 13 bases agree with TRBD2. J was trimmed by 5 bases and V by 4 bases; bases with no gene match: 13. CDR1 and CDR2 from the germline V gene are SGDLS and YYNGEE. The CDR3 covers 18 residues. The CDR3 DNA sequence: TGTGCCAGCAGCACAGGGACTAGCGGGAACACTGGGGGAGATACGCAGTATTTT. Translated: CASSTGTSGNTGGDTQYF.

The V and J genes are TRBV10-3 and TRBJ2-3; 7 bases map to TRBD2. V was pared by 7 bases and J by 1 base, with 2 bases of the junction left unmatched. The CDR3 contains 13 residues. Germline V gives CDR1 ENHRY, CDR2 SYGVKD. CDR3 sequence: CAITAGGTDTQYF. The CDR3 bases are TGTGCCATCACGGCGGGGGGCACAGATACGCAGTATTTT.

This chain connects TRBV10-3 to TRBJ1-5; perhaps TRBD1 as D (6 bases). This CDR3 contains 14 residues. Trimming stripped 4 bases from V and 4 bases from J, with 11 bases between. The germline gives CDR1 ENHRY, CDR2 SYGVKD. CDR3 nucleotides: TGTGCCATCAGTGTACAGGGAGGGAATCAGCCCCAGCATTTT. The encoded protein is CAISVQGGNQPQHF.

The rearrangement uses TRBV14 and TRBJ2-3; 9 bases match TRBD1. Per germline, CDR1 SGHDN and CDR2 FVKESK. After removal of 4 bases from V and 3 bases from J, the junction contained 2 bases not matched to a gene. This CDR3 has 14 amino acids. Here the CDR3 DNA reads TGTGCCAGCAGCCGAGACAGGGGGACAGATACGCAGTATTTT. Protein sequence: CASSRDRGTDTQYF.

The genes are TRBV7-9 and TRBJ1-1; possible D gene TRBD1, 6 bases. Germline V CDR1 and CDR2: SEHNR, FQNEAQ (reference sequence). Trimming removed 4 bases from V and 3 bases from J, with 15 bases in between. The CDR3 sequence is 15 residues long. The CDR3 nucleotides are TGTGCCAGCAGCTCAACAGGGTTAACCCACACTGAAGCTTTCTTT. Amino acids: CASSSTGLTHTEAFF.

The chain is built from TRBV3-1 (or the pseudogene TRBV3-2) and TRBJ1-1; no clear D gene. Trimming took 5 bases from V and 3 from J, leaving 4 bases between them. Per germline, CDR1 LGHDT and CDR2 YNNKEL (reference sequence). The CDR3 spans 11 residues. CDR3 coding DNA: TGTGCCAGCAGCAGGTACACTGAAGCTTTCTTT. As protein: CASSRYTEAFF.

In its sample, this clone was seen a few times. The rearrangement joins TRBV28 to TRBJ1-6, with a tentative D call TRBD1 (5 bases). Germline V gene sequence: CDR1 MDHEN, CDR2 SYDVKM. V was cut by 7 bases and J by 13 bases, with 17 bases left in between. The CDR3 is 13 residues long. This CDR3 reads CASTTGSTSPLHF. CDR3 nucleotides: TGTGCCAGCACTACAGGTTCCACTAGCCCCCTCCACTTT.

The CDR3 loop reads CVCGIVGGEQYF. As DNA, the CDR3 is TGTGTCTGCGGTATAGTGGGGGGAGAGCAGTACTTC. The rearrangement joins TRBV27 to TRBJ2-7, with D maybe TRBD2 (6 bases). Per germline, CDR1 MNHEY and CDR2 SMNVEV (reference sequence). The CDR3 extends over 12 amino acids.

A note on this clone: This same CDR3 is encoded by further DNA sequences in the sample. The chain links TRBV27 to TRBJ1-5; D might be TRBD1 (5 bases). The CDR3 covers 15 residues. Trimming took off 0 bases at V and 1 base at J, with 7 bases between the two ends. Germline V gives CDR1 MNHEY, CDR2 SMNVEV (reference sequence). This CDR3 is CASSLSRGSNQPQHF. Here the CDR3 DNA reads TGTGCCAGCAGTTTATCTCGGGGGAGCAATCAGCCCCAGCATTTT.